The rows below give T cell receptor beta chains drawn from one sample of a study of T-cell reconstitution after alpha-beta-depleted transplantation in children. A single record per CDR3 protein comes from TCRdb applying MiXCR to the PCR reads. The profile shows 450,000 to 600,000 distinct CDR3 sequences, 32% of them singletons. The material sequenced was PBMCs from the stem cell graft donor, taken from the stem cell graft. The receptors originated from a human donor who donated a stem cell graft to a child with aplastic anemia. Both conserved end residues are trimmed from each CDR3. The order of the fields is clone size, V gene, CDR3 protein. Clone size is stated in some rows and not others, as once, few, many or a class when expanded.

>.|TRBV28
ASRARTGREETQY
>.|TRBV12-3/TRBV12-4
ASSPLGGLAATYEQY
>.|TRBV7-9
ASSLTGLAGFTGELF
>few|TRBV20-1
SALGGLSVRNEQF
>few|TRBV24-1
ATSDFFDSNTGELF
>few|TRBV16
ASSQSTGGSYNEQF
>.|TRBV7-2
ASSKPVSAYEQF
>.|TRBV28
ASSPDAVESIFGYT
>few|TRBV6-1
ASSENGGNRYT
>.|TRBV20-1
SATDRGVSGNTIY
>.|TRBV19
ASSRPRTGANTGELF